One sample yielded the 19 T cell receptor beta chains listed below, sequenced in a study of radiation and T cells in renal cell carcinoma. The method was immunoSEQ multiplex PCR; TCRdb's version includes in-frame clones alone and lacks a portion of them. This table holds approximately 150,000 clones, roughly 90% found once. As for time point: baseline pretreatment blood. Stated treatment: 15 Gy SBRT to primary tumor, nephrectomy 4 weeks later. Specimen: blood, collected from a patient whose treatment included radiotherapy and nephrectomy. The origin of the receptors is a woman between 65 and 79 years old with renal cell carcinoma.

The CDR3 reads CASSLVLGAYEQYF. In DNA form, the CDR3 reads TGCGCCAGCAGCCTAGTACTAGGGGCCTACGAGCAGTACTTC. V is TRBV5-1 and J is TRBJ2-7, with D perhaps matching TRBD1 or TRBD2 (5 bases each). The V gene lost 4 bases and the J gene lost 2 bases, with 13 bases spanning the gap. The CDR3 runs to 14 residues. Looked up from germline, CDR1 is SGHRS and CDR2 is YFSETQ.

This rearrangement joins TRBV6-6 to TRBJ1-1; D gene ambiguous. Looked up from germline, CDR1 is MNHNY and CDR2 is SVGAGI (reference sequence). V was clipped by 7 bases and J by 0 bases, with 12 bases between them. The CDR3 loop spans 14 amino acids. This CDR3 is CASNLWPMNTEAFF. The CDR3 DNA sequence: TGTGCCAGCAATTTGTGGCCGATGAACACTGAAGCTTTCTTT.

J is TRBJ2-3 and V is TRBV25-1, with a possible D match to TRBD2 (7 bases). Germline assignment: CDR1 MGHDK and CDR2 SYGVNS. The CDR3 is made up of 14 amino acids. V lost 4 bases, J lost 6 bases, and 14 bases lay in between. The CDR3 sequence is CASSARGARDTQYF. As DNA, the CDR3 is TGTGCCAGCAGTGCTCGGGGGGCCAGGGATACGCAGTATTTT. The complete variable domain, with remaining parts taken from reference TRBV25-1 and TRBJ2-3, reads EADIYQTPRYLVIGTGKKITLECSQTMGHDKMYWYQQDPGMELHLIHYSYGVNSTEKGDLSSESTVSRIRTEHFPLTLESARPSHTSQYLCASSARGARDTQYFGPGTRLTVL.

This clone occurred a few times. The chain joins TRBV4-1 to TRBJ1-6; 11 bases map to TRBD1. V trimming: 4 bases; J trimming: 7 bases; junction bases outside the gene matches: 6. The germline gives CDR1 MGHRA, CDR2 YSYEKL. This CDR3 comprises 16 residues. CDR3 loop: CASSPEDRGRNSPLHF. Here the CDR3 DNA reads TGCGCCAGCAGCCCCGAGGACAGGGGGCGAAATTCACCCCTCCACTTT.

The CDR3 loop is CASSYLQGAGEQYF. The CDR3 nucleotides read TGCGCCAGCAGCTATCTACAGGGGGCTGGGGAGCAGTACTTC. The chain carries TRBV5-1 and TRBJ2-7; 9 bases agree with TRBD1. Per the germline V gene, CDR1 is SGHRS and CDR2 is YFSETQ. After removal of 3 bases from V and 7 bases from J, the junction contained 8 bases not matched to a gene. The CDR3 is made up of 14 amino acids.

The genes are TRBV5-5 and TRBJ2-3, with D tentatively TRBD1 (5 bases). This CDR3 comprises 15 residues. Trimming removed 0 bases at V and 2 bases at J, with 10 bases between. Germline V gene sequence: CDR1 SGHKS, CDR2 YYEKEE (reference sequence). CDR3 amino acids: CASSLVPGNTDTQYF. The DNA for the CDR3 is TGTGCCAGCAGCTTGGTCCCAGGGAACACAGATACGCAGTATTTT.

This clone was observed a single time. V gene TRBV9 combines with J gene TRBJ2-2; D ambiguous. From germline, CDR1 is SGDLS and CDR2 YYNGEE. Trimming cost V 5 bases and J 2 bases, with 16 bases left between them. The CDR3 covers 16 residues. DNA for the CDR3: TGTGCCAGCAGAAAAGAAGCAGAAATCAACACCGGGGAGCTGTTTTTT. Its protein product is CASRKEAEINTGELFF. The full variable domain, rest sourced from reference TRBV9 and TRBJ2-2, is DSGVTQTPKHLITATGQRVTLRCSPRSGDLSVYWYQQSLDQGLQFLIQYYNGEERAKGNILERFSAQQFPDLHSELNLSSLELGDSALYFCASRKEAEINTGELFFGEGSRLTVL.

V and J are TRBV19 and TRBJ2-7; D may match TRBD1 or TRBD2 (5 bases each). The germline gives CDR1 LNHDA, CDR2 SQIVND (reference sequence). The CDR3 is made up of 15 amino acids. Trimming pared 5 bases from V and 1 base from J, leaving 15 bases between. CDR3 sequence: CASSPGTVPSYEQYF. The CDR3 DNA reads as TGTGCCAGTAGTCCGGGGACCGTCCCTTCCTACGAGCAGTACTTC.

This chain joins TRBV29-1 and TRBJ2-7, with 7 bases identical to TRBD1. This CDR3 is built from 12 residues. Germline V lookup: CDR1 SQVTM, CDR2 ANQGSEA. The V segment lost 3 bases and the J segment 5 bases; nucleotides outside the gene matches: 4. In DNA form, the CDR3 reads TGCAGCGTTGAGAAACAGGGGAACGAGCAGTACTTC. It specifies CSVEKQGNEQYF.

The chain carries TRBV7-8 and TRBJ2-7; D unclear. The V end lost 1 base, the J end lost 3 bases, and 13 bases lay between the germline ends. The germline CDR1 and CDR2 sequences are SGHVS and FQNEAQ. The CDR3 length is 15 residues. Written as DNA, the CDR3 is TGTGCCAGCAGCTTAGATGGGGAATTTCTCTACGAGCAGTACTTC. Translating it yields CASSLDGEFLYEQYF.

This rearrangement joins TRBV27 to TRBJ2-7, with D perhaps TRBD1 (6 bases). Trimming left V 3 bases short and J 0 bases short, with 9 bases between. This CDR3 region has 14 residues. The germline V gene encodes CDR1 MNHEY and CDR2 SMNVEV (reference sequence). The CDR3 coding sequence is TGTGCCAGCAGTTTGGACAGTGTCTCCTACGAGCAGTACTTC. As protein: CASSLDSVSYEQYF.

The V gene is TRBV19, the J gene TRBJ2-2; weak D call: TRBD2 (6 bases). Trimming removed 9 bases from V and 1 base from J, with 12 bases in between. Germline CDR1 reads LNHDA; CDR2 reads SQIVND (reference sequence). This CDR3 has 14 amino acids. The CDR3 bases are TGTGCCAGCGCCCGACTAGAGAACACCGGGGAGCTGTTTTTT. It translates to CASARLENTGELFF. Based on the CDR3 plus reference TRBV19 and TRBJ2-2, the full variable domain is DGGITQSPKYLFRKEGQNVTLSCEQNLNHDAMYWYRQDPGQGLRLIYYSQIVNDFQKGDIAEGYSVSREKKESFPLTVTSAQKNPTAFYLCASARLENTGELFFGEGSRLTVL.

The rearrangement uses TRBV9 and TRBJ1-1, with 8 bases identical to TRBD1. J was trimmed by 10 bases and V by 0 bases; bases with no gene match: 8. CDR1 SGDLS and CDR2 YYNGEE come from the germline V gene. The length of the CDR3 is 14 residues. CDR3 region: CASSVGQGARGAFF. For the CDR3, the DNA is TGTGCCAGCAGCGTAGGGCAGGGGGCGCGGGGAGCTTTCTTT.

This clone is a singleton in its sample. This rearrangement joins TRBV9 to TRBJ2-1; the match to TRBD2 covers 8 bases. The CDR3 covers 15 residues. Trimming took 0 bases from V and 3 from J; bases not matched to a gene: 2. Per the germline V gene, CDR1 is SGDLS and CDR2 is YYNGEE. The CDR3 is CASSVAGGFYNEQFF. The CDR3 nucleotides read TGTGCCAGCAGCGTAGCGGGGGGGTTCTACAATGAGCAGTTCTTC.

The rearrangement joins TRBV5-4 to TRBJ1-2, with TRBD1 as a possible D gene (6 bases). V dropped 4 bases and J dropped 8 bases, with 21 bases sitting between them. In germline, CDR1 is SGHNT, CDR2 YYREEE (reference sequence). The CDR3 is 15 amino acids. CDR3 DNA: TGTGCCAGCAGCGTGTATGACAGGCTGGGGCGAGGCTACACCTTC. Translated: CASSVYDRLGRGYTF.

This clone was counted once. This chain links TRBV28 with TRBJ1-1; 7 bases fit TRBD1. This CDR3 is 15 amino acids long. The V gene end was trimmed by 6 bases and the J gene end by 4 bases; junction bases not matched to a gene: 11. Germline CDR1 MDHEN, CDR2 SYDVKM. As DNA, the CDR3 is TGTGCCAGCAGACCCCGAGGGGGCTCTGGCACTGAAGCTTTCTTT. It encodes CASRPRGGSGTEAFF.

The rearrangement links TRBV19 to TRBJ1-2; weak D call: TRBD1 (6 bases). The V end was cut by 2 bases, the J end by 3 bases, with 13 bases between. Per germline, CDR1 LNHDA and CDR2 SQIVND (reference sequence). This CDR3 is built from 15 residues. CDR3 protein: CASSIRRGKDYGYTF. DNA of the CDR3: TGTGCCAGTAGTATACGGAGGGGGAAGGACTATGGCTACACCTTC.

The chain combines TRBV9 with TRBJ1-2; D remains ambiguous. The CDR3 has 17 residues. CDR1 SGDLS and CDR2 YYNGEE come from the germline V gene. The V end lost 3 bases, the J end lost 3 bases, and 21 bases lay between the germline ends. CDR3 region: CASSEGQEAFSYYGYTF. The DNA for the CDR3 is TGTGCCAGCAGCGAAGGGCAGGAAGCGTTTAGTTACTATGGCTACACCTTC. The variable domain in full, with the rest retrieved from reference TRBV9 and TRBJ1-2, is DSGVTQTPKHLITATGQRVTLRCSPRSGDLSVYWYQQSLDQGLQFLIQYYNGEERAKGNILERFSAQQFPDLHSELNLSSLELGDSALYFCASSEGQEAFSYYGYTFGSGTRLTVV.

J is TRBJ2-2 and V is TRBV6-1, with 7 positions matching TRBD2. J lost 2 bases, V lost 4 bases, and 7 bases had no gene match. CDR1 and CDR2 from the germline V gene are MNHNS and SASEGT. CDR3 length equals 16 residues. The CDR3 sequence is CASSALSGVNTGELFF. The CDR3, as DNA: TGTGCCAGCAGTGCTCTAAGCGGGGTTAACACCGGGGAGCTGTTTTTT.